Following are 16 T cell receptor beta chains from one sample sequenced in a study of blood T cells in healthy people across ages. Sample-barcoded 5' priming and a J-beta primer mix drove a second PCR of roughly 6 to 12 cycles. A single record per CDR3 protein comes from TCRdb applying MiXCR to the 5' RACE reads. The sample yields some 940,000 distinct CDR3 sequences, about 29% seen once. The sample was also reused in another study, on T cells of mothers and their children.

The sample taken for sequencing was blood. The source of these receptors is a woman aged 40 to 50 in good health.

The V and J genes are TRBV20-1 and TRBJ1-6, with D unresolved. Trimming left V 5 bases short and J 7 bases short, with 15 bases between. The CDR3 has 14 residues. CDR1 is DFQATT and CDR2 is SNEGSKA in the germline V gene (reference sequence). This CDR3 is CSARTDTGNSPLHF. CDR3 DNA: TGCAGTGCTCGAACTGATACGGGCAATTCACCCCTCCACTTT.

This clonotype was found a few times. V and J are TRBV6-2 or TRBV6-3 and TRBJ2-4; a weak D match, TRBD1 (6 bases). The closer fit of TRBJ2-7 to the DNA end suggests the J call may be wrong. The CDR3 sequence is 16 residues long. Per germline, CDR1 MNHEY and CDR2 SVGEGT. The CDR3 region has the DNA TGTGCCAGCAGTTACCCATACAGGGTTGGGTTTGACGAGCAGTACTTC. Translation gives CASSYPYRVGFDEQYF.

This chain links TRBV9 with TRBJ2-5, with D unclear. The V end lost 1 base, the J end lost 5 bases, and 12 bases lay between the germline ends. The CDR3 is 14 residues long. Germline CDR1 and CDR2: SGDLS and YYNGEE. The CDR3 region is CASSVTGRVETQYF. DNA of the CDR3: TGTGCCAGCAGCGTAACGGGTCGGGTGGAGACCCAGTACTTC.

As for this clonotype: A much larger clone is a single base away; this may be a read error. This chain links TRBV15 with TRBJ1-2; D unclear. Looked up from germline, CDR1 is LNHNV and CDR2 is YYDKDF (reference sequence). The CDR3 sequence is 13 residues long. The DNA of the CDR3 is TGTGCCACCGGCAGAGAGGGAGGGAACGACTACACCTTC. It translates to CATGREGGNDYTF.

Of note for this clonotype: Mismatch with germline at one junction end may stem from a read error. CDR3 in amino acids: CGVTVNYGYTF. The DNA for the CDR3 is TGCGGCGTTACAGTGAACTATGGCTACACCTTC. This chain connects TRBV29-1 to TRBJ1-2; the D is unclear. Per the germline V gene, CDR1 is SQVTM and CDR2 is ANQGSEA. The CDR3 spans 11 residues.

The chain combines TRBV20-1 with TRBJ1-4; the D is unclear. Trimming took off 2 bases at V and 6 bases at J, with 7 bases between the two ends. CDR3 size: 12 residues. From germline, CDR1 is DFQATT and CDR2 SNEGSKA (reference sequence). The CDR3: CSARFTDEKLFF. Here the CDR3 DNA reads TGCAGTGCTAGATTTACGGATGAAAAACTGTTTTTT.

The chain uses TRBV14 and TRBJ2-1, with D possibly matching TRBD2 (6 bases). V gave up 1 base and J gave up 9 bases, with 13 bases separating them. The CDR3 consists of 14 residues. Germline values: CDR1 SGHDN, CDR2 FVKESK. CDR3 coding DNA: TGTGCCAGCAGCCAAGGGGGCTTCGGGGGTGAGCAGTTCTTC. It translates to CASSQGGFGGEQFF.

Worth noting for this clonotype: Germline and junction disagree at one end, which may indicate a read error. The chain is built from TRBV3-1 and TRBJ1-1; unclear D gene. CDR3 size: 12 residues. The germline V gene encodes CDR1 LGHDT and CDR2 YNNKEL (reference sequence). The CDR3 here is CASSQYGVEAFF. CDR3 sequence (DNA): TGTGCCAGTAGCCAATATGGGGTTGAAGCTTTCTTT.

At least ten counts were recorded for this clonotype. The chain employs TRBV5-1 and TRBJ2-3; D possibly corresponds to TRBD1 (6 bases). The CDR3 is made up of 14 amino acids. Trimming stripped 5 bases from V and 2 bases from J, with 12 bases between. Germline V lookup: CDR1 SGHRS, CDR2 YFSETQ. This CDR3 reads CASRWTANTDTQYF. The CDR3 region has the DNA TGCGCCAGCAGGTGGACAGCGAACACAGATACGCAGTATTTT. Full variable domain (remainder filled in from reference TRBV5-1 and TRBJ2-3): KAGVTQTPRYLIKTRGQQVTLSCSPISGHRSVSWYQQTPGQGLQFLFEYFSETQRNKGNFPGRFSGRQFSNSRSEMNVSTLELGDSALYLCASRWTANTDTQYFGPGTRLTVL.

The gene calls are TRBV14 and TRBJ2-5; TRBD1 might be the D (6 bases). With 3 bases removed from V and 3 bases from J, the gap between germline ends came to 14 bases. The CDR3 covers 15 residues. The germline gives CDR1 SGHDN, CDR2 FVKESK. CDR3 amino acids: CASSHRQVGEETQYF. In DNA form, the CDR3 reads TGTGCCAGCAGCCACAGACAGGTCGGCGAAGAGACCCAGTACTTC.

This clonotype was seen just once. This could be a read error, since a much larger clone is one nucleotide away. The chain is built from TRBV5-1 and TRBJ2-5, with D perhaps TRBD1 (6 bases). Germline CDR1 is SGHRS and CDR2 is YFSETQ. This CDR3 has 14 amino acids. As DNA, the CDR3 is TGCGCCAGCAGCCTACTGGGGGCTCAAGAGACCCGGTACTTC. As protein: CASSLLGAQETRYF.

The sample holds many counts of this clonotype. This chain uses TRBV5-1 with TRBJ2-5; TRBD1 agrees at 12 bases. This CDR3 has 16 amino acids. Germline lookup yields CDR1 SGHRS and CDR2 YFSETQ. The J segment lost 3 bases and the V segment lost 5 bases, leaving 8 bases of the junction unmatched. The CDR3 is CASSRWGQGAKETQYF. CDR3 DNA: TGCGCCAGCAGTCGCTGGGGACAGGGGGCCAAAGAGACCCAGTACTTC.

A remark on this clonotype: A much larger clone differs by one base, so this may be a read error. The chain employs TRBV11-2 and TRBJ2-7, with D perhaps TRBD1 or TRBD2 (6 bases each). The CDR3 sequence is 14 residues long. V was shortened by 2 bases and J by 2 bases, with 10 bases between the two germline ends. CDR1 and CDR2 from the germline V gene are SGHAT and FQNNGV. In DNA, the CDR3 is TGTGCCAGCAGCTTATATGGGGGGCCCTACGAGCAGTACTTC. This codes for CASSLYGGPYEQYF. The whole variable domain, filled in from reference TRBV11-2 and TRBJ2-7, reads EAGVAQSPRYKIIEKRQSVAFWCNPISGHATLYWYQQILGQGPKLLIQFQNNGVVDDSQLPKDRFSAERLKGVDSTLKIQPAKLEDSAVYLCASSLYGGPYEQYFGPGTRLTVT.

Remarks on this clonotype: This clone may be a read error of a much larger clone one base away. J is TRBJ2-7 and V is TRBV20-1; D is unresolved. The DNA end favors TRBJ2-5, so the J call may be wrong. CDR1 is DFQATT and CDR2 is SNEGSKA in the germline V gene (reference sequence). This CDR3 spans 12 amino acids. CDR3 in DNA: TGCAGTGTTAGCCAGGCGGATGAGACCCAGTACTTC. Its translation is CSVSQADETQYF.

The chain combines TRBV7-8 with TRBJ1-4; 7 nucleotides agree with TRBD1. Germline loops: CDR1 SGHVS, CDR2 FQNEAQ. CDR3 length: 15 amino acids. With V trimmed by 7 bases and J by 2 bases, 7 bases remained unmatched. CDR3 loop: CASTRNRGTNEKLFF. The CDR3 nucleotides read TGTGCCAGCACCCGTAACAGGGGCACTAATGAAAAACTGTTTTTT.

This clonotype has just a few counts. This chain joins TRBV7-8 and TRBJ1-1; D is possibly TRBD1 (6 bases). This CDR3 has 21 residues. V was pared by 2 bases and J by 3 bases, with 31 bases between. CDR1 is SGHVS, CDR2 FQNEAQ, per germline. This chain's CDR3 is CASSLNGGGYSGKMGHTEAFF. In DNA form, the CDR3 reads TGTGCCAGCAGCTTAAACGGGGGGGGCTACAGTGGTAAGATGGGCCACACTGAAGCTTTCTTT.